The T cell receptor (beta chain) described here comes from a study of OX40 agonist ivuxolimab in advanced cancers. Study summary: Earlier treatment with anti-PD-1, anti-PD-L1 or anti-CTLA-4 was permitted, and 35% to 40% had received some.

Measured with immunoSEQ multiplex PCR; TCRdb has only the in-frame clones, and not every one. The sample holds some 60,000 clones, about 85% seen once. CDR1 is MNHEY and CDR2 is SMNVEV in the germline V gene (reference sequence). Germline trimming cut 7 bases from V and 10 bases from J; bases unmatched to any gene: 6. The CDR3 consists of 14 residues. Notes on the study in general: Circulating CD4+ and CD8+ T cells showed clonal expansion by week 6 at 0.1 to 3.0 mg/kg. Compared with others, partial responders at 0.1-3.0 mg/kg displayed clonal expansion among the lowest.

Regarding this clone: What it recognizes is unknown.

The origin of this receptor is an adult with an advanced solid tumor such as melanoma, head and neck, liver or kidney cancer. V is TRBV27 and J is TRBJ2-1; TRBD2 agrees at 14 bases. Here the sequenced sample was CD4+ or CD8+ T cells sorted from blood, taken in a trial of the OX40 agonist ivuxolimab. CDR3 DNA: TGTGCCAGCATTGGACTAGCGGGGGGAGGCGAGCAGTTCTTC. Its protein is CASIGLAGGGEQFF.